This T cell receptor beta chain was obtained from a study of CD4 T cells in relation to SARS-CoV-2 and coronaviruses (dated by TCRdb to the early 2020s). Context from the whole study: In the ViraFEST assay, PBMCs were cultured with antigen for nine to ten days, after which TCR beta CDR3s were sequenced to identify clonal expansions specific to the antigen. Shared crossreactive spike epitopes were mapped to their HLA restriction using patient-derived lymphoblastoid cell lines. An HIV-1 Nef peptide pool or a no-peptide culture served as the negative reference condition. A different, Illumina-based TCR-beta assay was used to sequence expansion assays from other donors in the study. Samples from three pre-COVID donors and the naive versus memory experiments were sequenced with the Adaptive Biotechnologies TCR-sequencing kit; other data were Illumina-based. Memory CD4+ T cell crossreactivity between SARS-CoV-2 and common cold coronavirus spike proteins was assessed at the TCR clonotype level in the study. The investigation overall reported the following: Pre-pandemic and post-infection samples were not both contributed by any donor, so tracing of the source of pre-existing responses was limited. Memory CD4+ clonotypes crossrecognizing SARS-CoV-2 and at least one common cold coronavirus spike were found in around three fifths of donors. Because the crossreactivity analysis focused on spike protein, crossreactivity against other viral proteins was not assessed. Significantly weaker SARS-CoV-2-driven expansion was shown by crossreactive clones than by monoreactive clones, consistent with antigenic imprinting. Small numbers of patients and of tested TCRs limited the study.

In the case of this clone: Its cognate antigen has yet to be identified. Base quality data are lacking; no much larger clone is found one base away.

Library preparation employed the immunoSEQ multiplex PCR assay. Regarding the original processing steps: During preprocessing, nonproductive sequences were removed, along with CDR3s that did not begin with C, did not end with F or W, or were shorter than 7 amino acids. Antigen-specific clonotypes were called with the MANAFEST web app on the basis of expansion relative to the reference and to other culture wells. A clone was considered positive if the clone showed significant expansion compared with the reference culture in 2 of 3 replicate wells at an FDR below 0.05. A further requirement for positive clones was significant expansion compared with all other tandem wells, along with an odds ratio above 5. After three terminal residues were trimmed from each end, CDR3 homology was quantified as pairwise Levenshtein distance using the stringdist R package. Sourced from immuneACCESS, this table was stored by TCRdb with only in-frame sequences that have V and J called. A share of the clones is absent; for the studies checked, an unresolved V gene accounts for under half, and the remainder has no known explanation. The DNA gave D and trimming, while V, J and clone size come from that table. The sample has roughly 10,000 clones on record, 70% to 85% of them singletons. The top ten hold more than 15% of the sample.

The CDR3 numbers 17 residues from cysteine through phenylalanine. The DNA shown is the 51-base CDR3, in frame from base 1. Per the germline V gene, SGDLS is the CDR1 and YYNGEE is the CDR2. Trimmed from V: 2 bases; trimmed from J: 1 base; junction bases lacking a gene match: 7. CD4+ T cells from unexposed donors were collected before the COVID-19 pandemic (2011-2018). After less than eleven days of culture, CD4+ T cells were isolated with the EasySep CD4+ T cell isolation kit. Unexposed donor CD4+ T cells were tested for reactivity to SARS-CoV-2 S and N and four common cold coronavirus spike pools, as cell number allowed. Each well held 1.5 million to 2.5 million PBMCs cultured in IMDM containing roughly 5.1% human AB serum and approximately 9 IU/ml IL-2. Half of the culture medium was replaced with fresh IL-2-containing medium on days 3 and 7. Triplicate replicate wells were generally used for each peptide culture condition. Leukapheresis product for the unexposed donors was purchased commercially. Ficoll-Paque PLUS gradient centrifugation was used to isolate PBMCs from leukapheresis product or whole blood. PBMCs were either used fresh in the expansion assay or cryopreserved at -140 degrees C. The QIAamp Micro DNA Kit was used to extract genomic DNA from the CD4+ T cells.

This receptor was taken from a human donor in good health. Sequenced material: CD4+ T cells from PBMCs, cultured in vitro. Here the chain combines TRBV9 and TRBJ2-3; 10 bases in the middle match TRBD2. The DNA sequence is TGTGCCAGCAGCGTTACCGTCAGCGGGGGGGGCACAGATACGCAGTATTTT. It codes for CASSVTVSGGGTDTQYF.